The next 30 T cell receptor beta chains were all read from a single sample in a study of T cell responses to AZD1222 COVID-19 vaccine. Profiling relied on immunoSEQ multiplex PCR, and the TCRdb table lists in-frame clones only, not all of them. The sample yields fewer than 120,000 clones, about 87% seen once. This specimen was peripheral blood, taken on day 0 of AZD1222 vaccination. Receptors were obtained from an adult in good health.

V gene TRBV5-4 combines with J gene TRBJ2-3; 12 bases agree with TRBD2. From germline, CDR1 is SGHNT and CDR2 YYREEE (reference sequence). This CDR3 has 16 amino acids. Trimming took 3 bases from V and 6 from J; bases not matched to a gene: 8. The CDR3 sequence: CASSSRLAGAGDTQYF. The CDR3 nucleotides are TGTGCCAGCAGCTCCCGACTAGCGGGAGCTGGGGATACGCAGTATTTT. Full variable domain (remainder filled in from reference TRBV5-4 and TRBJ2-3): ETGVTQSPTHLIKTRGQQVTLRCSSQSGHNTVSWYQQALGQGPQFIFQYYREEENGRGNFPPRFSGLQFPNYSSELNVNALELDDSALYLCASSSRLAGAGDTQYFGPGTRLTVL.

The V and J genes are TRBV11-1 and TRBJ2-1, with 15 bases aligning to TRBD2. V lost 5 bases, J lost 6 bases, and 5 bases stayed unmatched. This CDR3 is built from 16 residues. The germline gives CDR1 SGHAT, CDR2 FQDESV (reference sequence). The CDR3 DNA sequence: TGTGCCAGCAGCCGGACTAGCGGGAGGGCCGGCAATGAGCAGTTCTTC. This translates into CASSRTSGRAGNEQFF.

V usage is TRBV5-6 and J usage is TRBJ1-2; weak D call: TRBD1 (6 bases). V gave up 1 base and J gave up 8 bases, with 12 bases separating them. The CDR3 totals 13 residues. Germline CDR1 is SGHDT and CDR2 is YYEEEE. The DNA of the CDR3 is TGTGCCAGCAGCTTGTACAGGGCGGGGGGCTACACCTTC. It specifies CASSLYRAGGYTF. Based on the CDR3 plus reference TRBV5-6 and TRBJ1-2, the full variable domain is DAGVTQSPTHLIKTRGQQVTLRCSPKSGHDTVSWYQQALGQGPQFIFQYYEEEERQRGNFPDRFSGHQFPNYSSELNVNALLLGDSALYLCASSLYRAGGYTFGSGTRLTVV.

The CDR3 reads CASTYRGDEQFF. Written as DNA, the CDR3 is TGTGCCAGCACATACAGGGGGGATGAGCAGTTCTTC. The gene calls are TRBV12-3 or TRBV12-4 and TRBJ2-1; 8 bases map to TRBD1. The CDR3 runs 12 residues. V dropped 7 bases and J dropped 8; count of bases not matched to a gene: 4.

The chain has TRBV25-1 and TRBJ1-1; no firm D call. CDR1 and CDR2 from the germline V gene are MGHDK and SYGVNS. This CDR3 spans 13 amino acids. The V end lost 5 bases, the J end lost 0 bases, and 7 bases lay between the germline ends. Written as DNA, the CDR3 is TGTGCCAGCAGTCGCGGGGTGAACACTGAAGCTTTCTTT. Translation gives CASSRGVNTEAFF.

The chain couples TRBV15 to TRBJ1-1, with 10 positions matching TRBD1. The CDR3 extends over 15 amino acids. Unmatched junction bases numbered 2, after V lost 3 bases and J lost 1 base. Germline V CDR1 and CDR2: LNHNV, YYDKDF (reference sequence). The CDR3 is CATSSRQGANTEAFF. In DNA, the CDR3 is TGTGCCACCAGCAGTCGACAGGGGGCGAACACTGAAGCTTTCTTT.

This chain connects TRBV7-9 to TRBJ2-7; D is unresolved. The germline V gene has CDR1 SEHNR and CDR2 FQNEAQ (reference sequence). Trimming shortened V by 1 base and J by 2 bases, and 12 bases separated the two germline ends. The CDR3 consists of 15 residues. CDR3 sequence (DNA): TGTGCCAGCAGCTTAGTTATGACCGGGCCCTACGAGCAGTACTTC. Protein product: CASSLVMTGPYEQYF.

This sequence joins TRBV7-9 and TRBJ1-1; 8 bases are a match to TRBD1. This CDR3 contains 14 residues. V was clipped by 5 bases and J by 5 bases; unmatched bases: 7. Germline CDR1 reads SEHNR; CDR2 reads FQNEAQ (reference sequence). The CDR3 is CASSPDRDRTEAFF. In DNA form, the CDR3 reads TGTGCCAGCAGCCCGGACAGGGACAGGACTGAAGCTTTCTTT.

The chain combines TRBV7-8 with TRBJ1-1, with unresolved D. This CDR3 has 13 amino acids. Per the germline V gene, CDR1 is SGHVS and CDR2 is FQNEAQ. Trimming pared 3 bases from V and 3 bases from J, leaving 8 bases between. This CDR3 is CASSFVSDTEAFF. In nucleotides, the CDR3 is TGTGCCAGCAGCTTTGTTTCTGACACTGAAGCTTTCTTT. The full variable domain, its missing parts supplied by reference TRBV7-8 and TRBJ1-1, is GAGVSQSPRYKVAKRGQDVALRCDPISGHVSLFWYQQALGQGPEFLTYFQNEAQLDKSGLPSDRFFAERPEGSVSTLKIQRTQQEDSAVYLCASSFVSDTEAFFGQGTRLTVV.

This chain connects TRBV11-2 to TRBJ1-1; tentative D call: TRBD1 (6 bases). V lost 5 bases and J lost 2, with 12 bases in between. CDR1 and CDR2 (germline): SGHAT, FQNNGV. The CDR3 sequence is 14 residues long. This CDR3 is CASSPDRINTEAFF. The DNA for the CDR3 is TGTGCCAGCAGCCCGGACAGAATCAACACTGAAGCTTTCTTT.

The V call is TRBV19, the J call TRBJ2-7; TRBD1 matches 8 bases. CDR3 length: 15 amino acids. Germline V gene sequence: CDR1 LNHDA, CDR2 SQIVND (reference sequence). The V segment lost 6 bases and the J segment 0 bases; nucleotides outside the gene matches: 7. The CDR3 DNA reads TGTGCCAGTAGCCTACAGGGGGTAAGCTCCTACGAGCAGTACTTC. Encoded protein: CASSLQGVSSYEQYF.

The chain uses TRBV2 and TRBJ1-5, with D uncertain. Between the trimmed V and J ends, which lost 4 bases and 0 bases, there was a span of 10 bases. The CDR3 spans 15 residues. Germline V gives CDR1 SNHLY, CDR2 FYNNEI. The CDR3, as DNA: TGTGCCAGCAGTGTGGCAGATTATAGCAATCAGCCCCAGCATTTT. Translating it yields CASSVADYSNQPQHF.

The chain carries TRBV2 and TRBJ1-3; 8 bases match TRBD1. V trimming: 6 bases; J trimming: 0 bases; junction bases outside the gene matches: 7. The CDR3 spans 16 residues. From germline, CDR1 is SNHLY and CDR2 FYNNEI. The CDR3 spells CASRDGTGGSGNTIYF. For the CDR3, the DNA is TGTGCCAGCAGGGACGGCACAGGGGGCTCTGGAAACACCATATATTTT.

This clone was picked up one time. This chain connects TRBV5-1 to TRBJ2-2, with TRBD2 matching over 12 bases. With V trimmed by 4 bases and J by 5 bases, 9 bases remained unmatched. The CDR3 has 17 residues. Germline V gene lookup returns CDR1 SGHRS and CDR2 YFSETQ. This CDR3 reads CASSIETSGRETGELFF. The CDR3 bases are TGCGCCAGCAGCATTGAGACTAGCGGGAGAGAGACCGGGGAGCTGTTTTTT.

V is TRBV19 and J is TRBJ1-3, with a tentative D call TRBD1 (6 bases). Trimming removed 6 bases at V and 1 base at J, with 16 bases between. The CDR3 is 16 residues long. CDR1 is LNHDA, CDR2 SQIVND, per germline (reference sequence). Written as DNA, the CDR3 is TGTGCCAGTAGAAGGCAGACCGGGACATCTGGAAACACCATATATTTT. Residues: CASRRQTGTSGNTIYF.

This clone was recorded once. The V call is TRBV18, the J call TRBJ2-7; D perhaps matches TRBD1 (6 bases). CDR1 KGHSH and CDR2 LQKENI come from the germline V gene. V lost 6 bases, J lost 3 bases, and 21 bases lay in between. The CDR3 is 16 residues long. This CDR3 reads CASSRYNRAAYYEQYF. CDR3 in DNA: TGTGCCAGCTCCCGCTATAACAGGGCTGCATACTACGAGCAGTACTTC.

The chain joins TRBV19 to TRBJ2-1; TRBD2 matches at 9 bases. This CDR3 contains 15 residues. CDR1 and CDR2 (germline): LNHDA, SQIVND (reference sequence). V was pared by 3 bases and J by 10 bases, with 10 bases of the junction left unmatched. CDR3 sequence: CASSIVAGGPIEQFF. CDR3 bases: TGTGCCAGTAGTATTGTGGCGGGGGGGCCCATCGAGCAGTTCTTC.

The chain links TRBV7-9 to TRBJ2-1; D is possibly TRBD1 (6 bases). CDR1 is SEHNR, CDR2 FQNEAQ, per germline (reference sequence). V was pared by 8 bases and J by 6 bases, with 14 bases between. The CDR3 is 13 residues long. The CDR3 region is CASDGGLGNEQFF. The CDR3 DNA reads as TGTGCCAGCGATGGGGGCCTGGGCAATGAGCAGTTCTTC. The full variable domain, rest sourced from reference TRBV7-9 and TRBJ2-1, is DTGVSQNPRHKITKRGQNVTFRCDPISEHNRLYWYRQTLGQGPEFLTYFQNEAQLEKSRLLSDRFSAERPKGSFSTLEIQRTEQGDSAMYLCASDGGLGNEQFFGPGTRLTVL.

The chain links TRBV19 to TRBJ1-4; 7 bases are shared with TRBD1. The germline V gene encodes CDR1 LNHDA and CDR2 SQIVND (reference sequence). Trimming at V came to 8 bases and at J to 7 bases, leaving 4 bases not matched to a gene. The CDR3 has 12 residues. CDR3 sequence (DNA): TGTGCCAGTCAGAACAGGGGTGAAAAACTGTTTTTT. Translation: CASQNRGEKLFF.

In its sample, this clone was seen once. This chain connects TRBV5-1 to TRBJ1-1; tentative D call: TRBD1 (6 bases). The V gene lost 0 bases and the J gene lost 5 bases, with 14 bases spanning the gap. Germline lookup yields CDR1 SGHRS and CDR2 YFSETQ. This CDR3 is 15 amino acids long. CDR3 sequence reads: CASSLGPGVTTEAFF. The CDR3 DNA reads as TGCGCCAGCAGCTTGGGCCCAGGGGTGACTACTGAAGCTTTCTTT.

This rearrangement joins TRBV6-5 to TRBJ1-4; TRBD1 aligns across 7 bases. The CDR3 is 15 residues long. J lost 2 bases, V lost 5 bases, and 5 bases had no gene match. The germline V gene encodes CDR1 MNHEY and CDR2 SVGAGI. CDR3 sequence reads: CASSRVGQTNEKLFF. CDR3 nucleotide sequence: TGTGCCAGCAGTCGCGTGGGACAGACTAATGAAAAACTGTTTTTT.

The chain's CDR3 is CASSQEEGAYGYTF. The CDR3 DNA sequence: TGCGCCAGCAGCCAAGAGGAAGGGGCTTATGGCTACACCTTC. The genes are TRBV4-1 and TRBJ1-2, with D possibly matching TRBD1 (5 bases). CDR3 length: 14 amino acids. The germline V gene encodes CDR1 MGHRA and CDR2 YSYEKL. The germline V and J ends were trimmed by 0 bases and 5 bases, with 10 bases remaining between them.

This chain uses TRBV29-1 with TRBJ1-1, with D tentatively TRBD1 (5 bases). Trimming stripped 5 bases from V and 1 base from J, with 11 bases between. Germline lookup yields CDR1 SQVTM and CDR2 ANQGSEA. The CDR3 consists of 13 residues. The CDR3 here is CSVTGRKNTEAFF. The CDR3 DNA reads TGCAGCGTTACAGGACGGAAGAACACTGAAGCTTTCTTT.

The rearrangement joins TRBV27 to TRBJ1-2, with a tentative D call TRBD1 (6 bases). V was clipped by 5 bases and J by 4 bases, with 11 bases between them. Germline V lookup: CDR1 MNHEY, CDR2 SMNVEV (reference sequence). This CDR3 has 13 residues. The CDR3 sequence is CASSHGQSYGYTF. For the CDR3, the DNA is TGTGCCAGCAGTCACGGACAGAGCTATGGCTACACCTTC.

This chain joins TRBV3-1 (or the pseudogene TRBV3-2) and TRBJ1-5; D is ambiguous. Trimming took 1 base from V and 1 from J, leaving 8 bases between them. Germline CDR1 LGHDT, CDR2 YNNKEL (reference sequence). The CDR3 length is 15 residues. CDR3 bases: TGTGCCAGCAGCCAAGGGTTGGGCAGCAATCAGCCCCAGCATTTT. Translating it yields CASSQGLGSNQPQHF.

This clone was counted only a few times. The genes are TRBV29-1 and TRBJ1-4; 7 nucleotides agree with TRBD1. There are 14 residues in the CDR3. The junction had 8 bases not matched to a gene; V was cut back by 4 bases and J by 6 bases. From germline, CDR1 is SQVTM and CDR2 ANQGSEA. The CDR3: CSVGDSRGDEKLFF. The CDR3 DNA reads TGCAGCGTTGGGGACAGTCGGGGGGATGAAAAACTGTTTTTT.

The chain is built from TRBV28 and TRBJ1-2; no reliable D call. The CDR3 spans 12 residues. The V and J ends lost 5 bases and 4 bases respectively, with 8 bases between them. Germline CDR1 reads MDHEN; CDR2 reads SYDVKM. This CDR3 reads CASSIITYGYTF. The CDR3 DNA reads TGTGCCAGCAGTATCATAACCTATGGCTACACCTTC.

The V gene is TRBV6-5, the J gene TRBJ1-5, with D unresolved. The V and J ends lost 6 bases and 0 bases respectively, with 12 bases between them. This CDR3 comprises 15 residues. The germline gives CDR1 MNHEY, CDR2 SVGAGI. The CDR3 coding sequence is TGTGCCAGCAGCTCAGAGCTCTATAGCAATCAGCCCCAGCATTTT. It is translated as CASSSELYSNQPQHF.

This chain joins TRBV7-8 and TRBJ1-1, with D perhaps TRBD1 (5 bases). This CDR3 has 15 residues. The germline V gene encodes CDR1 SGHVS and CDR2 FQNEAQ. V lost 7 bases and J 1 base, leaving 16 bases between the germline ends. The CDR3 loop is CASTPGGVGNTEAFF. The CDR3 coding sequence is TGTGCCAGCACCCCCGGGGGGGTGGGGAACACTGAAGCTTTCTTT.

The gene calls are TRBV18 and TRBJ1-3; D is ambiguous. Trimming cost V 3 bases and J 1 base, with 13 bases left between them. The length of the CDR3 is 16 residues. Germline lookup yields CDR1 KGHSH and CDR2 LQKENI. This CDR3 is CASSPPRGASGNTIYF. The DNA of the CDR3 is TGTGCCAGCTCACCTCCACGGGGAGCTTCTGGAAACACCATATATTTT.